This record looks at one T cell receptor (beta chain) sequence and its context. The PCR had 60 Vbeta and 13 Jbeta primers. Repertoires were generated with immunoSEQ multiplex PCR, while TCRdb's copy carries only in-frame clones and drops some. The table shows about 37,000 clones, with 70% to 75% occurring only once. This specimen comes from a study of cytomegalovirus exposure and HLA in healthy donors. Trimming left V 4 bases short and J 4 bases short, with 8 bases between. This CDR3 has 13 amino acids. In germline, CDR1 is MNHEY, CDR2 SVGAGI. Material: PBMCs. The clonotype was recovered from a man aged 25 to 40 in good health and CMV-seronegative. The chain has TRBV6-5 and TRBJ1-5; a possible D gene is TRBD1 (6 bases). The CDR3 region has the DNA TGTGCCAGCAGTTTGACAGGTAATCAGCCCCAGCATTTT. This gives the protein CASSLTGNQPQHF.